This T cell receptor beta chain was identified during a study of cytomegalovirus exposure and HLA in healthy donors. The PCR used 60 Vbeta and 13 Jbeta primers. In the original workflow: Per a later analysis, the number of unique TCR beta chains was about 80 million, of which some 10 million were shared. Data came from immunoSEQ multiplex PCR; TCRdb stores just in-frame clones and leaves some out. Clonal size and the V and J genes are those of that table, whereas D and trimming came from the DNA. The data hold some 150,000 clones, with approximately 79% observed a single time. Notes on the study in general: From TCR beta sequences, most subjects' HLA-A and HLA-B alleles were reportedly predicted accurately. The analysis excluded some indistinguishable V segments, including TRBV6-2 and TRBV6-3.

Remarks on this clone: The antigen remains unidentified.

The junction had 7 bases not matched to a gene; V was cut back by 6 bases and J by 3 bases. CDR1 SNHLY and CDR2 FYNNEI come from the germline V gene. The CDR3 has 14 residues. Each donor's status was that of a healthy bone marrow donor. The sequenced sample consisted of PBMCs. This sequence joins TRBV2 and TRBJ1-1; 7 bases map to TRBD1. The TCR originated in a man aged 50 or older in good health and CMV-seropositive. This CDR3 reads CASSRQGPDTEAFF. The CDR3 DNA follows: TGTGCCAGCAGCAGACAGGGTCCGGACACTGAAGCTTTCTTT.